The clone carrying this T cell receptor beta chain counts as medium-sized by frequency. These data come from a study of T cell clusters in autoimmune cytopenias. One tube held mixed TRB-A and TRB-B primer pools for touch-down PCR. No DNA is given; TCRdb re-called the multiplex PCR reads and lists each CDR3 protein once. With approximately 5,100 distinct CDR3 sequences in the sample, the ten largest clones hold approximately 7%. Each sample's input was 250 ng genomic DNA, roughly 38,000 genome equivalents. The sample was also reused in another study, on T cell repertoires in aging, cancer and after chemotherapy.

The clonotype was recovered from a human donor in good health. The sequencing input was peripheral blood.

The CDR3 region is CASSGVAEQFF. The rearrangement joins TRBV6-5 to TRBJ2-1. CDR1 and CDR2 from the germline V gene are MNHEY and SVGAGI. CDR3 length: 11 amino acids.